The clone carrying this T cell receptor beta chain was found many times. Its target is unknown. TCR beta CDR3 regions were amplified from RNA transcripts. The TCR CDR3 was amplified in a first-round RT-PCR using the HTBI primer set. One entry per CDR3 protein results from TCRdb running MiXCR on the multiplex PCR reads. The sample has fewer than 350,000 distinct CDR3 sequences; roughly 21% are singletons. This sample was included in a study of T cells in Graves' hyperthyroidism and ophthalmopathy. The CDR3 sequence is 14 residues long. V lost 2 bases, J lost 1 base, and 8 bases lay in between. Germline V lookup: CDR1 MNHNS, CDR2 SASEGT. General observations from the study: Onset of ophthalmopathy came a median roughly 6.5 months after the model predicted it. The majority of expanded thyroid clonotypes above 0.001 also appeared in blood.

This chain links TRBV6-1 with TRBJ1-1, with a tentative D call TRBD1 (6 bases). This receptor was identified in a woman in her 50s with Graves' hyperthyroidism. The sequencing sample was made of blood. In nucleotides, the CDR3 is TGTGCCAGCAGTGAAAACAGGGCGAACACTGAAGCTTTCTTT. Translation gives CASSENRANTEAFF.